The 29 T cell receptor beta chains given below trace back to one sample, sequenced in a study of CD8+ T cells in alopecia areata. As for treatment: oral pan-JAK inhibitor, 5-10 mg twice daily. Extracted RNA was reverse transcribed into cDNA, the sequencing template. TCRdb keeps only in-frame clones here, not all; method: immunoSEQ multiplex PCR. The top ten hold around 3.9% of the sample, which has about 210,000 clones, about three fifths seen once. The source material was CD4+ T cells sorted from blood, sampled at week 4, from a patient treated with tofacitinib. The receptors here all came from a human donor with alopecia areata.

This clone occurred a few times. CDR3 sequence: CASSSRDRETQYF. CDR3 sequence (DNA): TGCGCCAGCAGCTCCAGGGATCGAGAGACCCAGTACTTC. V is TRBV5-1 and J is TRBJ2-5; a possible D gene is TRBD1 (5 bases). Germline assignment: CDR1 SGHRS and CDR2 YFSETQ. V was cut by 3 bases and J by 4 bases, with 10 bases left in between. The CDR3 covers 13 residues.

The chain has TRBV14 and TRBJ1-2; D is perhaps TRBD1 (5 bases). The V end lost 4 bases, the J end lost 8 bases, and 17 bases lay between the germline ends. This CDR3 has 14 amino acids. Germline V gene data show CDR1 as SGHDN and CDR2 as FVKESK. This CDR3 is CASSPAGLPSGYTF. CDR3 coding DNA: TGTGCCAGCAGCCCGGCGGGACTCCCTTCAGGCTACACCTTC.

V is TRBV7-9 and J is TRBJ1-5; the D gene is possibly TRBD1 (6 bases). Trimming cost V 1 base and J 7 bases, with 11 bases left between them. Germline V gene data show CDR1 as SEHNR and CDR2 as FQNEAQ (reference sequence). The CDR3 runs 14 residues. CDR3 residues: CASSLEGVGQPQHF. The CDR3 nucleotides read TGTGCCAGCAGCTTAGAGGGGGTAGGGCAGCCCCAGCATTTT.

The chain employs TRBV29-1 and TRBJ2-7; TRBD1 matches at 7 bases. CDR1 SQVTM and CDR2 ANQGSEA come from the germline V gene. This CDR3 comprises 15 residues. V gave up 6 bases and J gave up 2 bases; unmatched junction bases: 13. The CDR3 spells CSVAGLGDRTYEQYF. The DNA of the CDR3 is TGCAGCGTCGCAGGACTGGGGGACAGAACCTACGAGCAGTACTTC.

V usage is TRBV7-2 and J usage is TRBJ2-5; D gene ambiguous. The V gene's germline CDR1 is SGHTA and CDR2 FQGNSA. V shed 5 bases and J shed 4 bases, with 8 bases lying between them. The CDR3 runs to 12 residues. This CDR3 reads CASSVTGETQYF. CDR3 nucleotides: TGTGCCAGCAGCGTTACTGGAGAGACCCAGTACTTC.

The table lists this clone with a count of one. The chain uses TRBV5-1 and TRBJ1-2; 7 nucleotides align to TRBD1. J gave up 4 bases and V 3 bases, and 3 bases lay outside the gene matches. The CDR3 is 13 residues long. The germline gives CDR1 SGHRS, CDR2 YFSETQ. The CDR3, as DNA: TGCGCCAGCAGCTCTGGACAGGCCTATGGCTACACCTTC. This gives the protein CASSSGQAYGYTF.

The chain couples TRBV14 to TRBJ1-6, with D uncertain. CDR1 and CDR2 (germline): SGHDN, FVKESK. The CDR3 totals 13 residues. V lost 0 bases and J 14 bases, leaving 11 bases between the germline ends. In DNA form, the CDR3 reads TGTGCCAGCAGCCAAGAGGCCCGTCTGGCCCTCCACTTT. Translation gives CASSQEARLALHF.

This clone came up a few times. The chain links TRBV29-1 to TRBJ2-5; 7 positions agree with TRBD1. V lost 7 bases, J lost 1 base, and 3 bases stayed unmatched. CDR3 size: 12 residues. The germline V gene has CDR1 SQVTM and CDR2 ANQGSEA. CDR3 residues: CSARQGQETQYF. DNA for the CDR3: TGCAGCGCCCGACAGGGCCAAGAGACCCAGTACTTC.

The chain uses TRBV10-1 and TRBJ1-1; maybe TRBD1 (6 bases). Germline V gives CDR1 WNHNN, CDR2 SYGVQD (reference sequence). Between the trimmed V and J ends, which lost 5 bases and 4 bases, there was a span of 14 bases. CDR3 length equals 14 residues. The chain's CDR3 is CASSPLQGGTEAFF. The DNA of the CDR3 is TGCGCCAGCAGTCCATTACAGGGAGGCACTGAAGCTTTCTTT.

The CDR3 DNA is TGCGCCAGCAGTCAATCGATCACGGCCAGGCTCCCACAAGAGACCCAGTACTTC. The encoded protein is CASSQSITARLPQETQYF. The chain is built from TRBV23-1 and TRBJ2-5; D remains ambiguous. Being an ORF, TRBV23-1 has a function that is uncertain. The CDR3 spans 18 residues. V lost 0 bases, J lost 2 bases, and 19 bases lay in between.

The chain carries TRBV7-9 and TRBJ1-4; D gene ambiguous. Trimming stripped 3 bases from V and 8 bases from J, with 16 bases between. This CDR3 is built from 15 residues. The germline gives CDR1 SEHNR, CDR2 FQNEAQ (reference sequence). Written as DNA, the CDR3 is TGTGCCAGCAGCTTGAATGTGGGGATTGGGGAAAAACTGTTTTTT. This translates into CASSLNVGIGEKLFF.

The chain combines TRBV10-3 with TRBJ2-5; 9 bases fit TRBD2. Germline V gene data show CDR1 as ENHRY and CDR2 as SYGVKD. This CDR3 region has 15 residues. After removal of 3 bases from V and 5 bases from J, the junction contained 7 bases not matched to a gene. The chain's CDR3 is CAISDIAGTSETQYF. In DNA, the CDR3 is TGTGCCATCAGTGACATAGCGGGGACTAGCGAGACCCAGTACTTC.

The V and J genes are TRBV4-3 and TRBJ1-4; unclear D gene. This CDR3 is built from 15 residues. Germline values: CDR1 LGHNA, CDR2 YSLEER. The germline V and J ends were trimmed by 0 bases and 5 bases, with 10 bases remaining between them. DNA of the CDR3: TGCGCCAGCAGCCAAGATCGCTTGCGAAATGAAAAACTGTTTTTT. It encodes CASSQDRLRNEKLFF.

This clone appeared once. The chain recombines TRBV29-1 with TRBJ2-3; 11 bases match TRBD2. Germline CDR1 and CDR2: SQVTM and ANQGSEA. This CDR3 region has 16 residues. V lost 7 bases and J lost 0; bases outside the gene matches: 9. This chain's CDR3 is CSARLAGSASTDTQYF. CDR3 coding DNA: TGCAGCGCCCGACTAGCGGGGAGTGCTAGCACAGATACGCAGTATTTT.

V usage is TRBV10-3 and J usage is TRBJ2-7; 10 bases fit TRBD2. The V segment lost 2 bases and the J segment 3 bases; nucleotides outside the gene matches: 4. Per the germline V gene, CDR1 is ENHRY and CDR2 is SYGVKD. The CDR3 consists of 15 residues. As DNA, the CDR3 is TGTGCCATCAGTGAGGGGATAGCGGGGGGCTACGAGCAGTACTTC. It codes for CAISEGIAGGYEQYF.

The genes are TRBV4-1 and TRBJ1-3; D unresolved. Trimming took off 4 bases at V and 10 bases at J, with 8 bases between the two ends. Germline V gives CDR1 MGHRA, CDR2 YSYEKL. The CDR3 extends over 11 amino acids. In DNA, the CDR3 is TGCGCCAGCAGCCTAGTCGGTACCATATATTTT. Protein product: CASSLVGTIYF.

DNA for the CDR3: TGTGCCAGTAGTCATCGCGGCCAAAATCAGCCCCAGCATTTT. Its protein is CASSHRGQNQPQHF. The chain uses TRBV19 and TRBJ1-5; D gene uncertain. V gave up 5 bases and J gave up 4 bases, with 12 bases separating them. CDR1 is LNHDA and CDR2 is SQIVND in the germline V gene (reference sequence). This CDR3 comprises 14 residues.

CDR3 sequence reads: CASSKGPTTNNEQFF. In nucleotides, the CDR3 is TGTGCCAGCAGCAAGGGACCAACTACAAACAATGAGCAGTTCTTC. The V gene is TRBV7-8, the J gene TRBJ2-1; the D call may be TRBD1 or TRBD2 (5 bases each). CDR1 and CDR2 from the germline V gene are SGHVS and FQNEAQ. The CDR3 runs 15 residues. V gave up 5 bases and J gave up 5 bases, with 16 bases separating them.

This chain joins TRBV2 and TRBJ2-1; a possible D gene is TRBD1 (5 bases). CDR3 length: 13 residues. V was shortened by 7 bases and J by 4 bases, with 11 bases between the two germline ends. The germline V gene has CDR1 SNHLY and CDR2 FYNNEI. The CDR3 DNA reads as TGTGCCAGCAACCTGGACAATTACAATGAGCAGTTCTTC. This sequence encodes CASNLDNYNEQFF.

This clone showed up just once. The chain recombines TRBV10-3 with TRBJ2-5, with 8 bases fitting TRBD2. V lost 6 bases and J lost 3; bases outside the gene matches: 3. The CDR3 covers 13 residues. Germline CDR1 and CDR2: ENHRY and SYGVKD. The CDR3 here is CAISGGGEETQYF. As DNA, the CDR3 is TGTGCCATCAGCGGGGGGGGAGAAGAGACCCAGTACTTC.

This rearrangement joins TRBV5-1 to TRBJ2-1; TRBD2 aligns across 7 bases. Germline-derived CDR1 and CDR2 are SGHRS and YFSETQ. CDR3 length: 15 amino acids. Losses at the gene ends were 0 bases for V and 8 bases for J; bases not matched to a gene: 8. In DNA form, the CDR3 reads TGCGCCAGCAGCTTGGGCAGGACTAGAGGGGATGAGCAGTTCTTC. It specifies CASSLGRTRGDEQFF.

The V and J genes are TRBV29-1 and TRBJ2-3; D is uncertain. This CDR3 has 13 amino acids. Looked up from germline, CDR1 is SQVTM and CDR2 is ANQGSEA. V lost 4 bases and J lost 0, with 8 bases in between. The CDR3 here is CSVVIGSTDTQYF. In DNA, the CDR3 is TGCAGCGTTGTAATCGGAAGCACAGATACGCAGTATTTT.

V usage is TRBV29-1 and J usage is TRBJ2-6; D call uncertain. The CDR3 contains 13 residues. From germline, CDR1 is SQVTM and CDR2 ANQGSEA. V lost 6 bases, J lost 0 bases, and 6 bases lay in between. This chain's CDR3 is CSVFGSGANVLTF. The CDR3 DNA is TGCAGCGTCTTCGGCTCTGGGGCCAACGTCCTGACTTTC.

The rearrangement uses TRBV27 and TRBJ2-7; possibly TRBD1 for D (5 bases). The germline gives CDR1 MNHEY, CDR2 SMNVEV (reference sequence). CDR3 length: 13 residues. Trimming removed 10 bases at V and 3 bases at J, with 16 bases between. CDR3 residues: CATKQGLVYEQYF. In DNA form, the CDR3 reads TGTGCCACCAAGCAGGGATTGGTCTACGAGCAGTACTTC.

The chain joins TRBV30 to TRBJ1-2, with TRBD1 as a possible D gene (5 bases). Germline loops: CDR1 GTSNPN, CDR2 SVGIG (reference sequence). Deletions cut 0 bases from V and 7 bases from J, with 9 bases between. This CDR3 region has 12 residues. The CDR3 loop is CAWSVLTAGYTF. Written as DNA, the CDR3 is TGTGCCTGGAGTGTACTGACAGCTGGCTACACCTTC.

The chain links TRBV5-6 to TRBJ2-7, with 7 bases that match TRBD1. After removal of 2 bases from V and 2 bases from J, the junction contained 7 bases not matched to a gene. Germline V gives CDR1 SGHDT, CDR2 YYEEEE. The CDR3 consists of 15 residues. CDR3 protein: CASSFGYQGAYEQYF. The CDR3 DNA follows: TGTGCCAGCAGCTTCGGTTACCAGGGGGCCTACGAGCAGTACTTC.

V gene TRBV5-1 combines with J gene TRBJ1-1; TRBD1 aligns across 10 bases. Germline V gene sequence: CDR1 SGHRS, CDR2 YFSETQ. The CDR3 length is 15 residues. Germline trimming cut 2 bases from V and 5 bases from J; bases unmatched to any gene: 6. CDR3 coding DNA: TGCGCCAGCAGCTTACTACCGGGACAGGGGACTGAAGCTTTCTTT. This gives the protein CASSLLPGQGTEAFF. Using reference TRBV5-1 and TRBJ1-1 for the parts outside the CDR3, the full variable domain is KAGVTQTPRYLIKTRGQQVTLSCSPISGHRSVSWYQQTPGQGLQFLFEYFSETQRNKGNFPGRFSGRQFSNSRSEMNVSTLELGDSALYLCASSLLPGQGTEAFFGQGTRLTVV.

The chain has TRBV30 and TRBJ2-1; 11 bases fit TRBD2. The germline V gene has CDR1 GTSNPN and CDR2 SVGIG (reference sequence). Trimming removed 5 bases from V and 13 bases from J; junction bases left unmatched: 7. The CDR3 runs 12 residues. CDR3 nucleotide sequence: TGTGCCTGGGGCCTAGCGGGGGGCTCACAGTTCTTC. This encodes CAWGLAGGSQFF.

The chain employs TRBV4-1 and TRBJ1-6; weak D call: TRBD1 (6 bases). The CDR3 loop spans 15 amino acids. V lost 1 base and J 13 bases, leaving 17 bases between the germline ends. Germline CDR1 MGHRA, CDR2 YSYEKL. CDR3 DNA: TGCGCCAGCAGCCAAGGGGCTATACAGGGATATCCCCTCCACTTT. Residues: CASSQGAIQGYPLHF.